These T cell receptor beta chains were read from a single sample in a study of CD8 T cells in Susac syndrome. TCRdb itself ran the immunoSEQ multiplex PCR reads through MiXCR, one entry per CDR3 protein. The table records around 180,000 distinct CDR3 sequences, approximately 95% of them present only once. Sequences were obtained from CD8+ T cells from PBMCs. These receptors were obtained from a human donor with multiple sclerosis. Both conserved end residues are part of each CDR3. D genes are given only for firm matches. Only part of the rows carry a size: once, few, many, or a class if the clone is expanded.

J	size	D	V	CDR3	DNA
TRBJ1-2	NA	NA	TRBV28	CASRYRKNYGYTF	TGTGCCAGCAGATACAGGAAAAACTATGGCTACACCTTC
TRBJ2-4	once	NA	TRBV7-9	CASSRLTGEERDIQYF	TGTGCCAGCAGCCGTCTAACAGGGGAGGAGAGGGACATTCAGTACTTC
TRBJ2-3	NA	NA	TRBV29-1	CSVGRTTDTQYF	TGCAGCGTTGGACGGACTACAGATACGCAGTATTTT
TRBJ1-1	NA	NA	TRBV29-1	CSVVAGTEAFF	TGCAGCGTTGTTGCTGGGACTGAAGCTTTCTTT
TRBJ1-6	NA	NA	TRBV12-3/TRBV12-4	CASSPSPQPLHF	TGTGCCAGCAGTCCGAGTCCACAGCCCCTCCACTTT
TRBJ1-5	NA	NA	TRBV7-8	CASSLRANQPQHF	TGTGCCAGCAGCTTGAGAGCCAATCAGCCCCAGCATTTT
TRBJ1-2	NA	NA	TRBV11-2	CASSLGGGYTF	TGTGCCAGCAGCTTGGGGGGTGGCTACACCTTC
TRBJ2-5	NA	TRBD2	TRBV15	CATSRRLAGEFETQYF	TGTGCCACCAGCAGAAGGCTAGCGGGGGAATTTGAGACCCAGTACTTC
TRBJ1-1	NA	NA	TRBV30	CAGEGPGSTEAFF	TGTGCCGGGGAGGGACCCGGGAGCACTGAAGCTTTCTTT
TRBJ2-7	once	TRBD1	TRBV5-6	CASSDRVLLYEQYF	TGTGCCAGCAGTGACAGGGTCTTACTCTACGAGCAGTACTTC
TRBJ2-7	few	NA	TRBV11-2	CASSLPYEQYF	TGTGCCAGCAGCTTACCCTACGAGCAGTACTTC
TRBJ2-2	once	NA	TRBV2	CASSLTGSTGELFF	TGTGCCAGCAGTCTTACGGGGAGCACCGGGGAGCTGTTTTTT
TRBJ2-7	NA	TRBD2	TRBV18	CASSPQLAGPSYEQYF	TGTGCCAGCTCACCACAACTAGCGGGTCCCTCCTACGAGCAGTACTTC
TRBJ2-7	NA	NA	TRBV13	CASSLAASGPYEQYF	TGTGCCAGCAGCTTAGCAGCCTCGGGGCCCTACGAGCAGTACTTC
TRBJ2-1	NA	NA	TRBV27	CASSLLDLAGYNEQFF	TGTGCCAGCAGTTTACTCGACTTGGCGGGGTACAATGAGCAGTTCTTC
TRBJ2-1	NA	NA	TRBV27	CASSFLRGDEQFF	TGTGCCAGCAGTTTCCTCCGGGGCGATGAGCAGTTCTTC
TRBJ1-1	few	NA	TRBV27	CASSDRGNTEAFF	TGTGCCAGCAGTGACCGGGGGAACACTGAAGCTTTCTTT
TRBJ2-7	NA	NA	TRBV11-2	CASSFGSAAYEQYF	TGTGCCAGCAGCTTTGGTAGCGCCGCCTACGAGCAGTACTTC
TRBJ2-1	NA	NA	TRBV7-8	CASSLAFGREVGGLNEQFF	TGTGCCAGCAGCTTAGCTTTTGGCAGGGAGGTAGGTGGCCTCAATGAGCAGTTCTTC
TRBJ2-2	NA	NA	TRBV24-1	CATSVSGTGELFF	TGTGCCACCAGTGTAAGCGGGACCGGGGAGCTGTTTTTT
TRBJ2-7	NA	NA	TRBV29-1	CSVVGGSRDGQYF	TGCAGCGTTGTTGGCGGGTCACGAGACGGGCAGTACTTC
TRBJ2-7	NA	NA	TRBV27	CASRTQVRGGHEQYF	TGTGCCAGCAGGACCCAGGTTCGGGGCGGCCACGAGCAGTACTTC
TRBJ2-1	once	NA	TRBV2	CASSGGVSLF	TGTGCCAGCAGTGGGGGGGTGTCGCTCTTC
TRBJ2-1	NA	TRBD1	TRBV30	CAWSVLGQGDNEQFF	TGTGCCTGGAGTGTACTGGGACAGGGAGACAATGAGCAGTTCTTC
TRBJ2-3	NA	NA	TRBV20-1	CSAMIGDHLHGTQYF	TGCAGTGCTATGATCGGGGATCACCTCCATGGTACGCAGTATTTT
TRBJ1-5	NA	NA	TRBV27	CASSYGARQPQHF	TGTGCCAGCAGTTATGGGGCAAGGCAGCCCCAGCATTTT
TRBJ2-1	NA	NA	TRBV2	CASLGGGEQFF	TGTGCCAGCCTCGGGGGCGGTGAGCAGTTCTTC
TRBJ1-1	NA	NA	TRBV7-9	CASSLYEREAFF	TGTGCCAGCAGCTTATACGAGAGGGAAGCTTTCTTT
TRBJ2-1	NA	TRBD1	TRBV9	CASGLTGAYNEQFF	TGTGCCAGCGGTCTGACAGGGGCCTACAATGAGCAGTTCTTC
TRBJ2-7	NA	NA	TRBV21-1	CASSRIAGGSYEQYF	TGTGCCAGCAGCCGAATAGCGGGAGGGAGCTACGAGCAGTACTTC
TRBJ2-2	NA	NA	TRBV19	CASSLGPSDTGELFF	TGTGCCAGTAGTCTCGGACCATCGGACACCGGGGAGCTGTTTTTT
TRBJ1-1	few	NA	TRBV11-3	CASSFRMNTEAFF	TGTGCCAGCAGCTTTCGGATGAACACTGAAGCTTTCTTT
TRBJ2-7	NA	NA	TRBV3-1	CASSQLGFGVYEQYF	TGTGCCAGCAGCCAACTAGGTTTTGGTGTCTACGAGCAGTACTTC
TRBJ2-7	NA	TRBD1	TRBV9	CASSERGTGASEQYF	TGTGCCAGCAGCGAGAGAGGGACAGGGGCATCCGAGCAGTACTTC
TRBJ2-5	NA	NA	TRBV12-3/TRBV12-4	CASSFVNQETQYF	TGTGCCAGCAGTTTCGTTAATCAAGAGACCCAGTACTTC
TRBJ2-7	once	TRBD1	TRBV24-1	CATSDPGTGHPYEQYF	TGTGCCACCAGTGACCCCGGGACAGGGCATCCCTACGAGCAGTACTTC
TRBJ2-3	NA	TRBD2	TRBV24-1	CATSDTDSSGGWDTQYF	TGTGCCACCAGTGACACGGACTCTAGCGGGGGTTGGGATACGCAGTATTTT
TRBJ1-1	NA	TRBD1	TRBV3-1	CASSPRTGWDTEAFF	TGTGCCAGCAGCCCCAGGACAGGGTGGGACACTGAAGCTTTCTTT
TRBJ2-3	NA	NA	TRBV9	CASSVGSLVSSDTQYF	TGTGCCAGCAGCGTAGGGTCCTTAGTATCGTCAGATACGCAGTATTTT
TRBJ1-2	NA	NA	TRBV12-3/TRBV12-4	CASRSLQESHRYTF	TGTGCCAGCAGATCTTTACAGGAGTCCCACCGCTACACCTTC
TRBJ1-2	once	TRBD1	TRBV6-1	CASSEAGQGSYGYTF	TGTGCCAGCAGTGAAGCCGGACAGGGTAGCTATGGCTACACCTTC
TRBJ1-1	NA	NA	TRBV7-9	CASSSTAPEAFF	TGTGCCAGCAGTTCTACAGCCCCTGAAGCTTTCTTT
TRBJ2-1	NA	TRBD1	TRBV29-1	CSVKDRGSYNEQFF	TGCAGCGTTAAAGACAGGGGCTCTTACAATGAGCAGTTCTTC
TRBJ1-1	NA	TRBD1	TRBV13	CASVRWDRQNTEAFF	TGTGCCAGCGTCAGATGGGACAGGCAGAACACTGAAGCTTTCTTT
TRBJ1-2	NA	NA	TRBV24-1	CATSDESRVYGYTF	TGTGCCACCAGTGACGAAAGCAGGGTCTATGGCTACACCTTC
TRBJ2-7	NA	NA	TRBV20-1	CSARHNRTQYF	TGCAGTGCTAGACACAACAGGACGCAGTACTTC
TRBJ2-3	NA	NA	TRBV29-1	CSVVADTQYF	TGCAGCGTTGTGGCAGATACGCAGTATTTT
TRBJ2-7	NA	NA	TRBV29-1	CSVEDGQGSYEQYF	TGCAGCGTTGAAGATGGCCAGGGCTCCTACGAGCAGTACTTC
TRBJ2-7	NA	TRBD2	TRBV20-1	CSARKAGGLYEQYF	TGCAGTGCTAGGAAGGCGGGAGGGCTATACGAGCAGTACTTC
TRBJ1-2	NA	NA	TRBV5-1	CASSLPQPRRRGYTF	TGCGCCAGCAGCTTACCGCAGCCGCGCCGCCGTGGCTACACCTTC
TRBJ2-1	NA	NA	TRBV25-1	CASSGLVGDEQFF	TGTGCCAGCAGTGGGCTGGTGGGGGATGAGCAGTTCTTC
TRBJ2-1	NA	TRBD2	TRBV20-1	CSATTPGTSFFNEQFF	TGCAGTGCTACAACCCCCGGGACTAGTTTTTTCAATGAGCAGTTCTTC
TRBJ1-2	NA	NA	TRBV4-1	CASSQGPGGYGYTF	TGCGCCAGCAGCCAAGGTCCGGGCGGCTATGGCTACACCTTC
TRBJ1-1	NA	NA	TRBV19	CASTLAGAGTEAFF	TGTGCCAGTACGCTTGCGGGGGCCGGGACTGAAGCTTTCTTT
TRBJ2-7	NA	TRBD1	TRBV6-1	CASSEAASRTGEGEQYF	TGTGCCAGCAGTGAAGCCGCATCAAGGACAGGGGAAGGCGAGCAGTACTTC
TRBJ2-1	NA	NA	TRBV9	CASSVTIGSYNEQFF	TGTGCCAGCAGCGTTACGATTGGGTCCTACAATGAGCAGTTCTTC
TRBJ2-7	NA	TRBD1	TRBV5-1	CASSWGQGAGYEQYF	TGCGCCAGCAGCTGGGGACAGGGGGCAGGCTACGAGCAGTACTTC
TRBJ2-1	NA	NA	TRBV29-1	CSVEDPAGWSLSSYNEQFF	TGCAGCGTTGAAGACCCCGCGGGGTGGTCGCTGAGCTCCTACAATGAGCAGTTCTTC
TRBJ2-4	NA	NA	TRBV18	CASSPRLTKNIQYF	TGTGCCAGCTCACCAAGGCTCACCAAAAACATTCAGTACTTC